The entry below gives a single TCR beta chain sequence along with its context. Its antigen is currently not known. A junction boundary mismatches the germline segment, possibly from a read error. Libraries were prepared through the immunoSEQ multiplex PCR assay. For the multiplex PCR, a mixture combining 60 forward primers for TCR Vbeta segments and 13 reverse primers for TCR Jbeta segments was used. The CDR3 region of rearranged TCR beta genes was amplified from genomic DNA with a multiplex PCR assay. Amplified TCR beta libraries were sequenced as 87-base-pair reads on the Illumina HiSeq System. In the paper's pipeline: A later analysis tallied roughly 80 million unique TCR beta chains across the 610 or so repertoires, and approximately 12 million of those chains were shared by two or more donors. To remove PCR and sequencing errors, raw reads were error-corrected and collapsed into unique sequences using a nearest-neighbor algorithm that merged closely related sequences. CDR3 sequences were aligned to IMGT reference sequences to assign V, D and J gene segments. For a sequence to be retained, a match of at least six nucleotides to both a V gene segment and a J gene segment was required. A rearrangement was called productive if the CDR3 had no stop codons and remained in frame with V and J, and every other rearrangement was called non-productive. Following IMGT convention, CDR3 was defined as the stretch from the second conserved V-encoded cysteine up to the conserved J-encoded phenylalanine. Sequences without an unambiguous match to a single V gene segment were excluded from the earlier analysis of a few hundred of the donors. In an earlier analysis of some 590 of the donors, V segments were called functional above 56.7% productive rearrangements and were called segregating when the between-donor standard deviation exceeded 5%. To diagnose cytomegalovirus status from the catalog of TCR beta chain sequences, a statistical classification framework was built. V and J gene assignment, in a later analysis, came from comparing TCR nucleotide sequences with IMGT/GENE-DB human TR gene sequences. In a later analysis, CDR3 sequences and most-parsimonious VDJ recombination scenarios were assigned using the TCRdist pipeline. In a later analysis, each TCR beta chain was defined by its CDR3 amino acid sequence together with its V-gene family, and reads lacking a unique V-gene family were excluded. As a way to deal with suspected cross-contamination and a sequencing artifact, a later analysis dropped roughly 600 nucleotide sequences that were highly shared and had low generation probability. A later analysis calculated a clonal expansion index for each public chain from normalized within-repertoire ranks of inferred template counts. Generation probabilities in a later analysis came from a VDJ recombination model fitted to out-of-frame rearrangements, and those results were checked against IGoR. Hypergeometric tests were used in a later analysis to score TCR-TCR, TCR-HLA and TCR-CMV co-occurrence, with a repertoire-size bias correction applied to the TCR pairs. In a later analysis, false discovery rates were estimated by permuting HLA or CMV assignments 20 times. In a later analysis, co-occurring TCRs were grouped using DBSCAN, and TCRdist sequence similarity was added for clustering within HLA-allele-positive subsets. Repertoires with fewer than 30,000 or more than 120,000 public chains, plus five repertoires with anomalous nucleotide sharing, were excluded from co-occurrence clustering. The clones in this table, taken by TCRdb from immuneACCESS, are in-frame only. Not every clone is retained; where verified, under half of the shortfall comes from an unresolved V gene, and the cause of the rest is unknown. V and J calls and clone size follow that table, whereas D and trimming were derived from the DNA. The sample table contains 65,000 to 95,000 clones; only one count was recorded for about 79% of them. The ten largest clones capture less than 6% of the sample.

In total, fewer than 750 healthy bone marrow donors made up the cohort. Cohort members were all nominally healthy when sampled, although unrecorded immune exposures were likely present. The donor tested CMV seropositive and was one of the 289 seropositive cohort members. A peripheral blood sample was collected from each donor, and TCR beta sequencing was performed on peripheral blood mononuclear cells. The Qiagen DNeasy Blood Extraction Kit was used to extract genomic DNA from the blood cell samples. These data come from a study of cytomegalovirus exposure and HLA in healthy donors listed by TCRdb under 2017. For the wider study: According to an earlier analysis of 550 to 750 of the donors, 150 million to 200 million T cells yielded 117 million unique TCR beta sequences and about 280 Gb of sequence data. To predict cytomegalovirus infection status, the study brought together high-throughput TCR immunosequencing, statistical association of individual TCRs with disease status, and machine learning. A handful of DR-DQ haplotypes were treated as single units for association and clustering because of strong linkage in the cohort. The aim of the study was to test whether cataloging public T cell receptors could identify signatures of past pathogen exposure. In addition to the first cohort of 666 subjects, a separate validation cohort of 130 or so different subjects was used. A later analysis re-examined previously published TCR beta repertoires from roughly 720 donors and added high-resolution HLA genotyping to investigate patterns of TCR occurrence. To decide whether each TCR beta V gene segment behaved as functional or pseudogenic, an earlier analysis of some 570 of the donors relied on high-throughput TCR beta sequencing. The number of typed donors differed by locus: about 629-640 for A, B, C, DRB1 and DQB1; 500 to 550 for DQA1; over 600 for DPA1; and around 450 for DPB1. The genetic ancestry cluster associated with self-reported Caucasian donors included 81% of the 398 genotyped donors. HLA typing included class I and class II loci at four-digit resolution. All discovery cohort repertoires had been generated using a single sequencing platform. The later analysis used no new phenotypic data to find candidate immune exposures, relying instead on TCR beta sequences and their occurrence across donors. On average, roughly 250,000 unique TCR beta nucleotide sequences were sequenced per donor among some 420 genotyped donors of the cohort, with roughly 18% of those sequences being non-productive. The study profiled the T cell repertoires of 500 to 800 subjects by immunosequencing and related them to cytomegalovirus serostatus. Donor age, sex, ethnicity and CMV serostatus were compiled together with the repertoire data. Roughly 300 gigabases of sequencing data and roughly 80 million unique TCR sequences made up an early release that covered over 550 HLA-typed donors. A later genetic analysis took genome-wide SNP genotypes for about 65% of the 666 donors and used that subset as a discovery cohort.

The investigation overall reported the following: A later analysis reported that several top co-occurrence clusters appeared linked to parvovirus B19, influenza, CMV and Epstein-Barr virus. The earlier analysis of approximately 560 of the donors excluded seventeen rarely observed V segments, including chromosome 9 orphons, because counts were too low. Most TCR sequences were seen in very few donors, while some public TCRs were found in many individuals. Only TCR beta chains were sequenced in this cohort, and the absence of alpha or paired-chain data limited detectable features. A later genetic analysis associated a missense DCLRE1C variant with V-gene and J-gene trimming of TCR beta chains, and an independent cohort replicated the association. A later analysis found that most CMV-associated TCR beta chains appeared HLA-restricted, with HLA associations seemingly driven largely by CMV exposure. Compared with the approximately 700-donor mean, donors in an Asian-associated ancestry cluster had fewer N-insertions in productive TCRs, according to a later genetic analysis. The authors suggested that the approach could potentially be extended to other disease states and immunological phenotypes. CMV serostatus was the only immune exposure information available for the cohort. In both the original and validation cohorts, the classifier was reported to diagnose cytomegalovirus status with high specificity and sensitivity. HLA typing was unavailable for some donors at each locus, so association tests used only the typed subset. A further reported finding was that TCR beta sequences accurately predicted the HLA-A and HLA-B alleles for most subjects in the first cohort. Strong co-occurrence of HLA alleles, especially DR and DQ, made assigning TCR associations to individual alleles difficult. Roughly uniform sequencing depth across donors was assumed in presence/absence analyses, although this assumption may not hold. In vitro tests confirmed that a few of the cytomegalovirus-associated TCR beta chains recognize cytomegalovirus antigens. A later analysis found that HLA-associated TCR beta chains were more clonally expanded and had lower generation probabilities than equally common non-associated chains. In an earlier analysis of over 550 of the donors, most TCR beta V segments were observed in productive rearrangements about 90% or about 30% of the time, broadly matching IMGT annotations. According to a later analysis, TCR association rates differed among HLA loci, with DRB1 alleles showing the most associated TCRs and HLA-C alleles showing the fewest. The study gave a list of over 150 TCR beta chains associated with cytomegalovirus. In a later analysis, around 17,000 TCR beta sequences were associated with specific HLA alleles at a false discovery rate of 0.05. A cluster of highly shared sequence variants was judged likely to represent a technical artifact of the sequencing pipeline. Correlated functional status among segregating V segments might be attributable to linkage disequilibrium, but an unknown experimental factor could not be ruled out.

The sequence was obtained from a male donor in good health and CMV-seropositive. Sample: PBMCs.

The DNA is as follows: TGTGCTAGCAGCCCAGGACTATCTTCACCCGAGCAGTACTTC. Protein translation: CASSPGLSSPEQYF. The chain is made from TRBV7-7 and TRBJ2-7, with TRBD2 as a weak D call on 6 bases. Reading from cysteine to phenylalanine, the CDR3 counts 14 amino acids. CDR3 DNA only is kept here, 42 bases in frame from base 1. Based on the germline V gene (reference sequence), the CDR1 and CDR2 sequences are SSHAT and FNYEAQ.